The 24 T cell receptor beta chains below come from one sample, sequenced in a study of shared clonotypes between healthy human individuals (dated by TCRdb to the early 2020s). Receptor libraries were prepared by the immunoSEQ multiplex PCR assay. Sourced from immuneACCESS, this table was stored by TCRdb with only in-frame sequences that have V and J called. A share of the clones is absent; for the studies checked, an unresolved V gene accounts for under half, and the remainder has no known explanation. The sample includes about 1 million clones, with about 74% observed a single time. In total, the top ten clones hold over 1.3% of the sample. Sequencing was done on a sample of memory CD4+ T cells sorted from blood. The cell subset or site label, read with the paper, signifies: CD45RA-negative fraction. The receptors come from a man between 18 and 29 years old in good health.

This chain joins TRBV6-1 and TRBJ1-2; D is unresolved. CDR1 MNHNS and CDR2 SASEGT come from the germline V gene. This CDR3 comprises 14 residues. Trimming left V 3 bases short and J 3 bases short, with 11 bases between. CDR3 sequence reads: CASSDTTAHYGYTF. The CDR3 coding sequence is TGTGCCAGCAGTGACACCACAGCTCACTATGGCTACACCTTC.

This sequence joins TRBV4-3 and TRBJ1-5, with D maybe TRBD1 (5 bases). This CDR3 comprises 14 residues. CDR1 is LGHNA and CDR2 is YSLEER in the germline V gene. The V gene lost 3 bases and the J gene lost 5 bases, with 11 bases spanning the gap. The CDR3 is CASSHEGRDQPQHF. As DNA, the CDR3 is TGCGCCAGCAGCCATGAGGGGAGGGATCAGCCCCAGCATTTT.

The chain uses TRBV6-5 and TRBJ1-6; D unresolved. Deletions cut 0 bases from V and 5 bases from J, with 11 bases between. CDR1 and CDR2 (germline): MNHEY, SVGAGI. The CDR3 extends over 16 amino acids. The CDR3 loop reads CASSYSTMGNNSPLHF. Written as DNA, the CDR3 is TGTGCCAGCAGTTACTCGACCATGGGAAATAATTCACCCCTCCACTTT.

The chain uses TRBV4-3 and TRBJ2-5; either TRBD1 or TRBD2 may fit D (5 bases each). The CDR3 has 15 amino acids. Trimming cost V 2 bases and J 4 bases, with 14 bases left between them. Germline V CDR1 and CDR2: LGHNA, YSLEER. The CDR3 is CASSQSRDGIETQYF. The DNA of the CDR3 is TGCGCCAGCAGCCAAAGCCGGGACGGGATAGAGACCCAGTACTTC.

This CDR3 reads CASTLFPGARELFF. The DNA of the CDR3 is TGTGCCAGCACTCTATTTCCAGGGGCCCGGGAGCTGTTTTTT. The chain combines TRBV9 with TRBJ2-2, with D possibly TRBD1 on 6 matching bases. The CDR3 runs 14 residues. From germline, CDR1 is SGDLS and CDR2 YYNGEE. V dropped 6 bases and J dropped 9 bases, with 18 bases sitting between them.

The chain recombines TRBV28 with TRBJ1-2; 7 nucleotides match TRBD1. With V trimmed by 3 bases and J by 5 bases, 15 bases remained unmatched. This CDR3 is built from 17 residues. Germline CDR1 and CDR2: MDHEN and SYDVKM. In DNA, the CDR3 is TGTGCCAGCAGTTTTAGGACAGGAGTCAGCATTGTGTATGGCTACACCTTC. Protein: CASSFRTGVSIVYGYTF.

A word on this clone: The same CDR3 also results from other DNA sequences found in this sample. The CDR3 nucleotides read TGTGCCTGGTTTCACGGGCAGGGATCGACCACCGGGGAGCTGTTTTTT. Translating gives CAWFHGQGSTTGELFF. This chain joins TRBV30 and TRBJ2-2; D perhaps matches TRBD1 (5 bases). This CDR3 is built from 16 residues. V gave up 5 bases and J gave up 4 bases, with 20 bases separating them. CDR1 is GTSNPN and CDR2 is SVGIG in the germline V gene (reference sequence).

J is TRBJ1-2 and V is TRBV10-3; a weak D match, TRBD1 (6 bases). V shed 6 bases and J shed 8 bases, with 16 bases lying between them. This CDR3 contains 13 residues. CDR1 and CDR2 from the germline V gene are ENHRY and SYGVKD. The CDR3 here is CAISEGGLEGYTF. In nucleotides, the CDR3 is TGTGCCATCAGCGAGGGGGGACTAGAGGGCTACACCTTC.

The rearrangement joins TRBV18 to TRBJ2-3; 9 bases are shared with TRBD2. The CDR3 runs 16 residues. Trimming cost V 0 bases and J 0 bases; bases outside gene matches: 1. In germline, CDR1 is KGHSH, CDR2 LQKENI. The DNA of the CDR3 is TGTGCCAGCTCACCACCTAGCGGGGGTAGCACAGATACGCAGTATTTT. Translating it yields CASSPPSGGSTDTQYF.

Only a few counts were recorded for this clone. V is TRBV19 and J is TRBJ1-6, with 8 nucleotides matching TRBD1. From germline, CDR1 is LNHDA and CDR2 SQIVND (reference sequence). The trim removed 0 bases at V and 10 bases at J, leaving 11 bases unmatched. This CDR3 region has 17 residues. The CDR3 loop reads CASSIDLRTGRDSPLHF. The CDR3, as DNA: TGTGCCAGTAGTATAGATCTGCGGACAGGGAGAGACTCACCCCTCCACTTT.

The rearrangement uses TRBV9 and TRBJ1-2; tentative D call: TRBD1 (5 bases). Germline V lookup: CDR1 SGDLS, CDR2 YYNGEE. Trimming removed 0 bases at V and 4 bases at J, with 16 bases between. The CDR3 is 16 amino acids. CDR3 coding DNA: TGTGCCAGCAGCGTAGATCCCTCAGCAGGGCCCTATGGCTACACCTTC. Translating it yields CASSVDPSAGPYGYTF.

This clone was detected once. The chain is built from TRBV9 and TRBJ2-3; 10 bases are a match to TRBD2. Unmatched junction bases numbered 5, after V lost 0 bases and J lost 4 bases. CDR1 and CDR2 (germline): SGDLS, YYNGEE. The CDR3 consists of 16 residues. CDR3 sequence: CASSVGPSGSPDTQYF. The CDR3, as DNA: TGTGCCAGCAGCGTAGGTCCTAGCGGGAGCCCAGATACGCAGTATTTT.

The J gene is TRBJ2-5, the V gene TRBV5-1; 8 positions match TRBD2. The V gene's germline CDR1 is SGHRS and CDR2 YFSETQ. Trimming cost V 4 bases and J 11 bases; bases outside gene matches: 13. This CDR3 is built from 14 residues. Here the CDR3 DNA reads TGCGCCAGCAGCACCGGAGCGGGGGTCCTGGAGCAGTACTTC. Translated, it gives CASSTGAGVLEQYF.

The chain combines TRBV5-4 with TRBJ2-3, with D perhaps TRBD2 (5 bases). V was cut by 0 bases and J by 5 bases, with 13 bases left in between. CDR3 length: 15 residues. CDR1 SGHNT and CDR2 YYREEE come from the germline V gene (reference sequence). CDR3 DNA sequence: TGTGCCAGCAGCTTGGGAGGGATTGGTGGAGATACGCAGTATTTT. Translation: CASSLGGIGGDTQYF.

V is TRBV18 and J is TRBJ1-4, with 8 bases identical to TRBD1. CDR3 length: 15 residues. Germline V gives CDR1 KGHSH, CDR2 LQKENI. Trimming took 5 bases from V and 4 from J; bases not matched to a gene: 6. The CDR3 region has the DNA TGTGCCAGCTCATCTCAGGGGGCCGGTAATGAAAAACTGTTTTTT. Translated: CASSSQGAGNEKLFF.

This clone was observed once. The chain couples TRBV7-2 to TRBJ2-5; the D call may be TRBD1 or TRBD2 (5 bases each). This CDR3 is 13 amino acids long. V was trimmed by 5 bases and J by 2 bases, leaving 9 bases between them. The germline V gene has CDR1 SGHTA and CDR2 FQGNSA. The CDR3 reads CASSTGPQETQYF. The CDR3 DNA sequence: TGTGCCAGCAGCACGGGACCGCAAGAGACCCAGTACTTC.

This clone appeared once. V is TRBV9 and J is TRBJ2-5, with a tentative D call TRBD2 (5 bases). V lost 4 bases, J lost 4 bases, and 20 bases lay in between. Germline loops: CDR1 SGDLS, CDR2 YYNGEE. CDR3 length: 16 residues. CDR3 coding DNA: TGTGCCAGCAGCTCCTACTCGAGCGGCCCCGGAGAGACCCAGTACTTC. Translation: CASSSYSSGPGETQYF.

This chain connects TRBV6-6 to TRBJ1-1; D is unresolved. Looked up from germline, CDR1 is MNHNY and CDR2 is SVGAGI (reference sequence). The V end lost 0 bases, the J end lost 0 bases, and 11 bases lay between the germline ends. The CDR3 loop spans 16 amino acids. For the CDR3, the DNA is TGTGCCAGCAGTTACTCCTCGTGGATTATGAACACTGAAGCTTTCTTT. Residues: CASSYSSWIMNTEAFF.

The chain carries TRBV10-3 and TRBJ1-2, with D possibly TRBD1 on 5 matching bases. The germline V gene has CDR1 ENHRY and CDR2 SYGVKD. Trimming stripped 10 bases from V and 8 bases from J, with 17 bases between. The CDR3 runs to 12 residues. CDR3 DNA sequence: TGTGCCACCATAGGGGACGGGTGGGGCTACACCTTC. Protein product: CATIGDGWGYTF.

The chain uses TRBV23-1 and TRBJ2-5; D assignment may be TRBD1 or TRBD2 (5 bases each). TRBV23-1 is an open reading frame whose function is uncertain. Trimming left V 0 bases short and J 8 bases short, with 16 bases between. The CDR3 is made up of 15 amino acids. The CDR3 DNA reads as TGCGCCAGCAGTCAATCGAGCCTGTCCGGGGCCACCCAGTACTTC. Its translation: CASSQSSLSGATQYF.

This clone was recorded only once. The CDR3 nucleotides are TGTGCCAGCTCACCAAGACAGGAAGCAAGCAATCAGCCCCAGCATTTT. Translated: CASSPRQEASNQPQHF. V usage is TRBV18 and J usage is TRBJ1-5; the D gene is possibly TRBD1 (6 bases). The ends were cut back, 2 bases at V and 1 base at J, with 12 bases in the middle. CDR1 and CDR2 (germline): KGHSH, LQKENI. The CDR3 contains 16 residues. Variable domain in full (rest from reference TRBV18 and TRBJ1-5): NAGVMQNPRHLVRRRGQEARLRCSPMKGHSHVYWYRQLPEEGLKFMVYLQKENIIDESGMPKERFSAEFPKEGPSILRIQQVVRGDSAAYFCASSPRQEASNQPQHFGDGTRLSIL.

This clone has a handful of counts. The rearrangement uses TRBV6-1 and TRBJ2-7; D is possibly TRBD1 (5 bases). The V and J ends lost 2 bases and 2 bases respectively, with 13 bases between them. The CDR3 is made up of 15 amino acids. CDR1 and CDR2 (germline): MNHNS, SASEGT. CDR3 sequence reads: CASSENPGSAYEQYF. CDR3 DNA sequence: TGTGCCAGCAGTGAAAACCCAGGGTCGGCCTACGAGCAGTACTTC.

Details on this clone: At one of its ends the junction is not consistent with the germline gene, which may arise from a read error. V and J are TRBV7-7 and TRBJ1-2; 8 bases are a match to TRBD1. The germline CDR1 and CDR2 sequences are SSHAT and FNYEAQ (reference sequence). The CDR3 has 15 residues. Written as DNA, the CDR3 is TGTGCTAGCAGCTTGGGCGCCAGGGGGCAATGGGGCTACACCTTC. This gives the protein CASSLGARGQWGYTF.

The chain is built from TRBV6-6 and TRBJ1-2; a possible D gene is TRBD1 (5 bases). V dropped 5 bases and J dropped 0 bases, with 7 bases sitting between them. Germline values: CDR1 MNHNY, CDR2 SVGAGI (reference sequence). CDR3 length equals 13 residues. CDR3 loop: CASSAGANYGYTF. The CDR3 DNA is TGTGCCAGCAGTGCGGGGGCTAACTATGGCTACACCTTC.